A single sample is the source of the 10 T cell receptor beta chains below, sequenced in a study of blood T cell repertoires in COVID-19. The protocol was immunoSEQ multiplex PCR, while the TCRdb copy is restricted to in-frame clones and leaves out a portion. Among around 140,000 clones listed, 60% to 85% were seen once. Sequencing was carried out using peripheral blood. The receptors shown here come from a man between 45 and 60 years old with acute or convalescent COVID-19.

The J gene is TRBJ1-2, the V gene TRBV6-6; D is perhaps TRBD1 (5 bases). There are 13 residues in the CDR3. Germline CDR1 MNHNY, CDR2 SVGAGI (reference sequence). Trimming shortened V by 6 bases and J by 0 bases, and 8 bases separated the two germline ends. Here the CDR3 reads CASSPDTNYGYTF. The CDR3 DNA reads as TGTGCCAGCAGCCCGGACACTAACTATGGCTACACCTTC.

The chain couples TRBV2 to TRBJ1-1; D is perhaps TRBD1 (5 bases). The CDR3 contains 13 residues. The germline V gene has CDR1 SNHLY and CDR2 FYNNEI. The V end was cut by 5 bases, the J end by 5 bases, with 12 bases between. CDR3 protein: CASSSDSRTEAFF. CDR3 DNA: TGTGCCAGCAGTTCAGACAGTCGGACTGAAGCTTTCTTT.

This chain joins TRBV27 and TRBJ1-5, with a possible D match to TRBD1 (6 bases). The length of the CDR3 is 17 residues. V lost 1 base, J lost 6 bases, and 19 bases lay in between. CDR1 and CDR2 from the germline V gene are MNHEY and SMNVEV (reference sequence). As DNA, the CDR3 is TGTGCCAGCAGTTTATTCCCCCCTGGGAGGGGGTCTCAGCCCCAGCATTTT. Translated: CASSLFPPGRGSQPQHF.

The chain uses TRBV11-2 and TRBJ2-6, with 7 nucleotides matching TRBD1. V lost 5 bases, J lost 0 bases, and 7 bases stayed unmatched. Looked up from germline, CDR1 is SGHAT and CDR2 is FQNNGV. There are 17 residues in the CDR3. The CDR3 DNA is TGTGCCAGCAGCAGGGACAGTCCACGCTCTGGGGCCAACGTCCTGACTTTC. This translates into CASSRDSPRSGANVLTF.

The CDR3 coding sequence is TGTGCCAGCTCATCAAGGACAGGGGGGACTCATCAGCCCCAGCATTTT. This translates into CASSSRTGGTHQPQHF. V and J are TRBV18 and TRBJ1-5; 10 bases align to TRBD1. The CDR3 consists of 16 residues. Germline assignment: CDR1 KGHSH and CDR2 LQKENI. J was trimmed by 5 bases and V by 5 bases; bases with no gene match: 9. The complete variable domain, with remaining parts taken from reference TRBV18 and TRBJ1-5, reads NAGVMQNPRHLVRRRGQEARLRCSPMKGHSHVYWYRQLPEEGLKFMVYLQKENIIDESGMPKERFSAEFPKEGPSILRIQQVVRGDSAAYFCASSSRTGGTHQPQHFGDGTRLSIL.

The genes are TRBV10-3 and TRBJ2-1, with a weak D call TRBD2 (5 bases). The CDR3 covers 14 residues. The germline CDR1 and CDR2 sequences are ENHRY and SYGVKD. V lost 8 bases and J 5 bases, leaving 16 bases between the germline ends. The CDR3 reads CAIGEISEHNEQFF. CDR3 nucleotides: TGTGCCATCGGGGAGATCAGTGAGCACAATGAGCAGTTCTTC.

The chain is built from TRBV19 and TRBJ1-5; weak D call: TRBD1 (6 bases). Per germline, CDR1 LNHDA and CDR2 SQIVND (reference sequence). This CDR3 region has 15 residues. V lost 6 bases, J lost 0 bases, and 12 bases lay in between. DNA for the CDR3: TGTGCCAGTAGACGGACAGTTTATAGCAATCAGCCCCAGCATTTT. Encoded protein: CASRRTVYSNQPQHF.

This clone is categorized as medium-sized (0.01 to 0.1%). The chain carries TRBV10-1 and TRBJ2-2, with D tentatively TRBD2 (6 bases). V was shortened by 8 bases and J by 4 bases, with 17 bases between the two germline ends. There are 15 residues in the CDR3. Germline values: CDR1 WNHNN, CDR2 SYGVQD (reference sequence). CDR3: CASSKSEAGTGELFF. CDR3 coding DNA: TGCGCCAGCTCCAAGTCGGAAGCGGGCACCGGGGAGCTGTTTTTT.

The chain is built from TRBV6-5 and TRBJ1-3; D possibly corresponds to TRBD1 (5 bases). V was shortened by 5 bases and J by 9 bases, with 17 bases between the two germline ends. This CDR3 region has 14 residues. Germline V gene lookup returns CDR1 MNHEY and CDR2 SVGAGI. CDR3 DNA sequence: TGTGCCAGCAGTCCCGGACGGGGGTCTTTCACCATATATTTT. It is translated as CASSPGRGSFTIYF.

The V and J genes are TRBV14 and TRBJ1-1; 10 nucleotides match TRBD1. This CDR3 has 15 residues. V dropped 2 bases and J dropped 5; count of bases not matched to a gene: 5. Per the germline V gene, CDR1 is SGHDN and CDR2 is FVKESK. Here the CDR3 DNA reads TGTGCCAGCAGCCAAAGGACAGGGGGTTTGACTGAAGCTTTCTTT. It codes for CASSQRTGGLTEAFF.